The next 21 T cell receptor beta chains were all read from a single sample in a study of cytomegalovirus exposure and HLA in healthy donors. The protocol was immunoSEQ multiplex PCR, while the TCRdb copy is restricted to in-frame clones and leaves out a portion. Among over 110,000 clones listed, 84% were seen once. The sample consisted of PBMCs. The receptors derive from a woman aged 25 to 39 in good health and CMV-seronegative.

The rearrangement uses TRBV15 and TRBJ2-7; TRBD1 might be the D (5 bases). Germline V gene sequence: CDR1 LNHNV, CDR2 YYDKDF (reference sequence). The CDR3 covers 14 residues. Between the trimmed V and J ends, which lost 1 base and 7 bases, there was a span of 14 bases. The CDR3 here is CATSRGFRAGEQYF. The CDR3 DNA sequence: TGTGCCACCAGCAGAGGGTTCAGGGCAGGAGAGCAGTACTTC.

The chain uses TRBV5-1 and TRBJ1-2, with TRBD1 matching over 7 bases. Germline CDR1 and CDR2: SGHRS and YFSETQ. The CDR3 is 15 amino acids. Unmatched junction bases numbered 12, after V lost 2 bases and J lost 8 bases. CDR3 bases: TGCGCCAGCAGCTTTGGGGACAGCTTGGTAGAAGGCTACACCTTC. Translating it yields CASSFGDSLVEGYTF.

The table lists this clone with a few counts. J is TRBJ1-3 and V is TRBV19; D remains unclear. The length of the CDR3 is 14 residues. Germline V lookup: CDR1 LNHDA, CDR2 SQIVND (reference sequence). V was clipped by 4 bases and J by 6 bases, with 13 bases between them. CDR3 sequence: CASSSAEGTNTIYF. CDR3 in DNA: TGTGCCAGTAGTAGCGCTGAGGGTACAAACACCATATATTTT. Variable domain in full (rest from reference TRBV19 and TRBJ1-3): DGGITQSPKYLFRKEGQNVTLSCEQNLNHDAMYWYRQDPGQGLRLIYYSQIVNDFQKGDIAEGYSVSREKKESFPLTVTSAQKNPTAFYLCASSSAEGTNTIYFGEGSWLTVV.

The sample holds one count of this clone. The V gene is TRBV4-3, the J gene TRBJ2-1, with TRBD2 matching 9 bases. The CDR3 is made up of 17 amino acids. Losses at the gene ends were 1 base for V and 8 bases for J; bases not matched to a gene: 12. Per germline, CDR1 LGHNA and CDR2 YSLEER. CDR3: CASSQALIAGVADEQFF. The CDR3 nucleotides read TGCGCCAGCAGCCAAGCCCTGATAGCGGGGGTCGCGGATGAGCAGTTCTTC.

V and J are TRBV5-1 and TRBJ2-2, with TRBD2 matching 10 bases. The CDR3 is made up of 15 amino acids. Germline V gene sequence: CDR1 SGHRS, CDR2 YFSETQ. J gave up 1 base and V 5 bases, and 2 bases lay outside the gene matches. The CDR3 here is CASRLAGGNTGELFF. The CDR3 DNA is TGCGCCAGCAGATTAGCGGGGGGGAACACCGGGGAGCTGTTTTTT. The full variable domain, with the rest looked up from reference TRBV5-1 and TRBJ2-2, is KAGVTQTPRYLIKTRGQQVTLSCSPISGHRSVSWYQQTPGQGLQFLFEYFSETQRNKGNFPGRFSGRQFSNSRSEMNVSTLELGDSALYLCASRLAGGNTGELFFGEGSRLTVL.

The J gene is TRBJ1-6, the V gene TRBV6-6; a possible D gene is TRBD1 (6 bases). This CDR3 has 14 amino acids. Germline CDR1 reads MNHNY; CDR2 reads SVGAGI (reference sequence). V dropped 6 bases and J dropped 4 bases, with 10 bases sitting between them. CDR3 bases: TGTGCCAGCAGCCGACAGGAGTATAATTCACCCCTCCACTTT. Amino acid sequence: CASSRQEYNSPLHF.

The chain recombines TRBV6-5 with TRBJ2-1; 7 bases agree with TRBD2. Germline lookup yields CDR1 MNHEY and CDR2 SVGAGI. Germline trimming cut 9 bases from V and 5 bases from J; bases unmatched to any gene: 7. This CDR3 has 13 residues. CDR3 DNA sequence: TGTGCCAGTCTAGCGGCGTCCCACAATGAGCAGTTCTTC. Translating it yields CASLAASHNEQFF.

The chain combines TRBV7-8 with TRBJ1-4; 8 bases map to TRBD1. CDR1 is SGHVS and CDR2 is FQNEAQ in the germline V gene. The J segment lost 5 bases and the V segment lost 6 bases, leaving 8 bases of the junction unmatched. The CDR3 spans 15 residues. DNA of the CDR3: TGTGCCAGCAGTTTGAGACAGGGGTGGAATGAAAAACTGTTTTTT. Its protein is CASSLRQGWNEKLFF.

The rearrangement uses TRBV6-5 and TRBJ1-1; 10 nucleotides agree with TRBD1. Germline V gene sequence: CDR1 MNHEY, CDR2 SVGAGI. V shed 6 bases and J 2 bases; nucleotides not matched to a gene: 6. This CDR3 is 15 amino acids long. CDR3 in amino acids: CASSKRDRGNTEAFF. The CDR3 DNA reads TGTGCCAGCAGCAAAAGGGACAGGGGAAACACTGAAGCTTTCTTT.

The V and J genes are TRBV30 and TRBJ1-4; 9 bases are a match to TRBD1. Germline V gene data show CDR1 as GTSNPN and CDR2 as SVGIG (reference sequence). The CDR3 has 14 amino acids. After removal of 2 bases from V and 10 bases from J, the junction contained 8 bases not matched to a gene. This CDR3 reads CAWSSGTGWGKLFF. The CDR3 coding sequence is TGTGCCTGGAGTTCCGGGACAGGGTGGGGAAAACTGTTTTTT.

The chain joins TRBV11-2 to TRBJ2-7; weak D call: TRBD1 (5 bases). There are 16 residues in the CDR3. The germline V and J ends were trimmed by 5 bases and 4 bases, with 21 bases remaining between them. Germline values: CDR1 SGHAT, CDR2 FQNNGV. Here the CDR3 reads CASSLSSGRVRYEQYF. The CDR3 DNA follows: TGTGCCAGCAGCCTCTCCTCCGGCAGGGTCAGGTACGAGCAGTACTTC.

The chain combines TRBV7-9 with TRBJ2-7, with D unclear. V was clipped by 5 bases and J by 5 bases, with 10 bases between them. The CDR3 extends over 12 amino acids. Germline CDR1 is SEHNR and CDR2 is FQNEAQ (reference sequence). CDR3 sequence reads: CASSPGPNEQYF. CDR3 bases: TGTGCCAGCAGCCCAGGCCCTAACGAGCAGTACTTC.

The chain joins TRBV7-2 to TRBJ1-2, with D perhaps matching TRBD1 (5 bases). V was trimmed by 3 bases and J by 4 bases, leaving 12 bases between them. Germline V gene sequence: CDR1 SGHTA, CDR2 FQGNSA. This CDR3 contains 14 residues. This CDR3 is CASSLRDPGYGYTF. CDR3 sequence (DNA): TGTGCCAGCAGCTTGCGGGACCCTGGCTATGGCTACACCTTC.

This clone was counted a single time. The chain couples TRBV18 to TRBJ1-6; D gene uncertain. Germline loops: CDR1 KGHSH, CDR2 LQKENI. The V and J ends lost 3 bases and 5 bases respectively, with 11 bases between them. This CDR3 comprises 15 residues. The CDR3 is CASSPLQRNNSPLHF. CDR3 in DNA: TGTGCCAGCTCACCTCTCCAGAGGAATAATTCACCCCTCCACTTT.

In its sample, this clone was seen once. CDR3 protein: CASGRGTGGREQYF. For the CDR3, the DNA is TGTGCCAGTGGACGGGGGACAGGGGGCAGAGAGCAGTACTTC. The chain links TRBV2 to TRBJ2-7; 12 nucleotides line up with TRBD1. The CDR3 consists of 14 residues. The ends lost 9 bases at V and 7 bases at J; junction bases unmatched: 10. Germline CDR1 reads SNHLY; CDR2 reads FYNNEI.

In this sample, this clone turned up a few times. The chain couples TRBV27 to TRBJ2-3; no clear D gene. The germline V gene has CDR1 MNHEY and CDR2 SMNVEV (reference sequence). V lost 3 bases to trimming and J lost 0 bases, with 10 bases between them. This CDR3 spans 15 amino acids. CDR3 protein: CASSFSGASTDTQYF. The CDR3 DNA sequence: TGTGCCAGCAGTTTCTCAGGTGCTAGCACAGATACGCAGTATTTT.

The chain has TRBV6-6 and TRBJ2-7; a weak D match, TRBD1 (6 bases). Germline loops: CDR1 MNHNY, CDR2 SVGAGI (reference sequence). This CDR3 has 16 amino acids. V shed 6 bases and J shed 5 bases, with 23 bases lying between them. The CDR3 sequence is CASRTGSIGGFDEQYF. In nucleotides, the CDR3 is TGTGCCAGCAGGACTGGGTCAATAGGGGGTTTCGACGAGCAGTACTTC.

This clone was detected once. V and J are TRBV6-5 and TRBJ2-3; D is perhaps TRBD1 (5 bases). Trimming left V 4 bases short and J 2 bases short, with 16 bases between. The CDR3 length is 16 residues. The V gene's germline CDR1 is MNHEY and CDR2 SVGAGI. The CDR3 spells CASSFATFRATDTQYF. The CDR3 DNA follows: TGTGCCAGCAGTTTCGCGACCTTCAGGGCCACAGATACGCAGTATTTT.

The chain combines TRBV18 with TRBJ2-7; 10 positions agree with TRBD1. J gave up 6 bases and V 4 bases, and 9 bases lay outside the gene matches. CDR1 and CDR2 from the germline V gene are KGHSH and LQKENI. This CDR3 is built from 15 residues. CDR3 region: CASSLSGTGDAEQYF. CDR3 DNA: TGTGCCAGCTCACTCTCCGGGACAGGGGATGCCGAGCAGTACTTC.

The rearrangement joins TRBV27 to TRBJ2-7; D perhaps matches TRBD1 (5 bases). Germline lookup yields CDR1 MNHEY and CDR2 SMNVEV (reference sequence). The CDR3 contains 14 residues. V lost 2 bases to trimming and J lost 1 base, with 9 bases between them. CDR3 coding DNA: TGTGCCAGCAGTTTAGGGCCAGGGTCCTACGAGCAGTACTTC. Encoded protein: CASSLGPGSYEQYF.

The V call is TRBV5-1, the J call TRBJ2-3; 9 nucleotides line up with TRBD2. The CDR3 extends over 13 amino acids. The V segment lost 2 bases and the J segment 6 bases; nucleotides outside the gene matches: 1. Germline values: CDR1 SGHRS, CDR2 YFSETQ. The CDR3 sequence is CASSLLAGDTQYF. Here the CDR3 DNA reads TGCGCCAGCAGCTTACTAGCGGGCGATACGCAGTATTTT.